This is a list of T cell receptor beta chains from one sample in a study of blood T cell repertoires in COVID-19. TCRdb keeps only in-frame clones here, not all; method: immunoSEQ multiplex PCR. This sample carries just over 650,000 clones, over 80% of them seen once, and the ten largest clones take roughly 0.26%. The material sequenced was peripheral blood. Source of these receptors: a woman aged 18 to 35 with acute or convalescent COVID-19. Both conserved end residues are part of each CDR3. Size is stated for part of the rows, as once, few or many counts, or as a class when the clone is expanded.

CDR3 length | V gene | clone size | CDR3 protein
13 | TRBV19 | . | CASTPGTGTEAFF
15 | TRBV29-1 | . | CSVRTQVLSYNEQFF
17 | TRBV19 | once | CASSISTRDRGRYEQFF
15 | TRBV25-1 | . | CASSRSHPNTGELFF
16 | TRBV5-1 | . | CASSLRAAGGGVEQFF
13 | TRBV1 | . | CTSPGLPYNEQFF
14 | TRBV11-2 | . | CASSSFWRPSPLHF
17 | TRBV27 | . | CASSPLLGRGGDYGYTF
15 | TRBV28 | once | CASSVPSNSQDTQYF
15 | TRBV7-2 | . | CASSFGQGDTDTQYF
16 | TRBV5-8 | . | CASSLGTGVNKETQYF
14 | TRBV5-6 | . | CASSPGGAGQPQHF
14 | TRBV6-2/TRBV6-3 | once | CASSYPRAGNTIYF
15 | TRBV10-3 | . | CAISESSTGEGKLFF
16 | TRBV24-1 | . | CATSDLGQGAEDTQYF
12 | TRBV29-1 | . | CSAGEANSPLHF
14 | TRBV7-2 | . | CASSPRRGTDTQYF
14 | TRBV7-6 | . | CASSIGTDGYGYTF
10 | TRBV20-1 | . | CSAPKPEAFF
12 | TRBV9 | . | CASSVQGGGYTF
16 | TRBV7-3 | few | CASSRTSGGMYNEQFF
15 | TRBV9 | . | CASSATTGGGQPQHF
16 | TRBV5-1 | . | CASSRQGLEIQETQYF
17 | TRBV4-3 | . | CASSQDRRGQPNYGYTF
16 | TRBV4-3 | . | CASSPRGLGGTGELFF
14 | TRBV24-1 | . | CAIHRDRGSDTQYF
15 | TRBV25-1 | . | CASSDGNRGHYGYTF
17 | TRBV7-2 | . | CASSPSGVGGSNSPLHF
16 | TRBV7-2 | . | CASSPLPGQGTDTQYF
15 | TRBV19 | . | CASSADRGSNQPQHF
15 | TRBV5-6 | . | CASSFQTGPGAEAFF
14 | TRBV5-5 | . | CASSLAGIGEKLFF
12 | TRBV6-5 | . | CAASGLNTEAFF
18 | TRBV2 | . | CASSARDRGTLSNQPQHF
16 | TRBV7-9 | . | CASSLTSGTGGYEQYF
15 | TRBV11-2 | . | CASSLPSRGTGELFF
13 | TRBV2 | once | CATKGAVAGELFF
15 | TRBV9 | once | CASSEAGLPYNEQFF
14 | TRBV5-4 | once | CASSPVDRGDGYTF
14 | TRBV4-1 | . | CASSEGADIYGYTF